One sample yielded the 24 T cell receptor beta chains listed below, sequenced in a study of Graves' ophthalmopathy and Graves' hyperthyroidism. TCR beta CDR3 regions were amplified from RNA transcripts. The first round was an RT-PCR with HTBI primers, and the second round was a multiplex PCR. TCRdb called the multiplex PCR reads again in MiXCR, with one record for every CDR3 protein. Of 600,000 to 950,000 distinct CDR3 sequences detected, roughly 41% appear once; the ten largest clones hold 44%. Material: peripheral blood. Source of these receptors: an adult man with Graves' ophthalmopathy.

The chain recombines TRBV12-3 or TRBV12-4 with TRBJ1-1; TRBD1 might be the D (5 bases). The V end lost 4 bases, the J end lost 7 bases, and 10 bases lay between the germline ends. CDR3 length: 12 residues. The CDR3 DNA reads TGTGCCAGCAGTTACTTGGGGGGTGAAGCTTTCTTT. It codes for CASSYLGGEAFF.

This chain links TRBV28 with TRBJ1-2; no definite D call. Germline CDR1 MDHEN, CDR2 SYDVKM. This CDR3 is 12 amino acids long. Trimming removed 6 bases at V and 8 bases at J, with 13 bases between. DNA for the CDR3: TGTGCCAGCAGCCCGCGACCGAGGGGCTACACCTTC. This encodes CASSPRPRGYTF.

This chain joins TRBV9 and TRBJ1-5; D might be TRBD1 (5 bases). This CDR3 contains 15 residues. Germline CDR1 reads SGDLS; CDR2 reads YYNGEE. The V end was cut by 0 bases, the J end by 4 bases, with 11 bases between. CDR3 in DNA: TGTGCCAGCAGCGTAGCGCCGGGACCAAATCAGCCCCAGCATTTT. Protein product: CASSVAPGPNQPQHF. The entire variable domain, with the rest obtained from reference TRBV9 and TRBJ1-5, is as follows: DSGVTQTPKHLITATGQRVTLRCSPRSGDLSVYWYQQSLDQGLQFLIQYYNGEERAKGNILERFSAQQFPDLHSELNLSSLELGDSALYFCASSVAPGPNQPQHFGDGTRLSIL.

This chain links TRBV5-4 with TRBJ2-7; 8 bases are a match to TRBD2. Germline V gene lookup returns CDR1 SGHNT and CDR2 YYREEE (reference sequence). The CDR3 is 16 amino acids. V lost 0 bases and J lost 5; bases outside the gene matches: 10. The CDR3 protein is CASSLAPGPAGDEQYF. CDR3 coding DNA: TGTGCCAGCAGCTTGGCCCCGGGACCAGCGGGAGACGAGCAGTACTTC.

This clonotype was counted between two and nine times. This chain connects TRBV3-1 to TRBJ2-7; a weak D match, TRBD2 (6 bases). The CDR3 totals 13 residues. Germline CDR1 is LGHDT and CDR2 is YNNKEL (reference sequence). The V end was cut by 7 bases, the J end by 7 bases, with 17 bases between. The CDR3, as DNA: TGTGCCAGCACCAAAGCTGGGGCGGGGGAGCAGTACTTC. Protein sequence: CASTKAGAGEQYF.

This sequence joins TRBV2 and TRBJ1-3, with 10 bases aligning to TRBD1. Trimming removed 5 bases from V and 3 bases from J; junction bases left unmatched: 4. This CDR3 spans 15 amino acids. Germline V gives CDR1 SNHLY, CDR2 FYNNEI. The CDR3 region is CASSRDRGFGNTIYF. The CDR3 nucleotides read TGTGCCAGCAGTAGGGACAGGGGTTTTGGAAACACCATATATTTT.

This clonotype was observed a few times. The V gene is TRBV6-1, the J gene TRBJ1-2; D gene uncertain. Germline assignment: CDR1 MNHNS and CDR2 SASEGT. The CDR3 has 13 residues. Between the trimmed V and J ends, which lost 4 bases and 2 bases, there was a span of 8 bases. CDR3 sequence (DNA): TGTGCCAGCAGTGTGAAGGGCAACTATGGCTACACCTTC. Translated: CASSVKGNYGYTF.

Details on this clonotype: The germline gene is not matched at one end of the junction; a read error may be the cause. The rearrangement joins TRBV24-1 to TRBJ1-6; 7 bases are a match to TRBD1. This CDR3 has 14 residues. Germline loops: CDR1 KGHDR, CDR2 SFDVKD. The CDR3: CASSPDRVMAPLHF. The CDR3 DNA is TGTGCCAGCAGTCCCGACAGGGTGATGGCACCCCTCCACTTT.

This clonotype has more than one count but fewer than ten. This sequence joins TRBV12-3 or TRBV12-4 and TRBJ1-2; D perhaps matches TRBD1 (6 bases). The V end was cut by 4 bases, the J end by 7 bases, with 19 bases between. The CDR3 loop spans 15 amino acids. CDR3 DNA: TGTGCCAGCAGTTCCCCCTGGGGGCCATTGATTGGCTACACCTTC. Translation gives CASSSPWGPLIGYTF.

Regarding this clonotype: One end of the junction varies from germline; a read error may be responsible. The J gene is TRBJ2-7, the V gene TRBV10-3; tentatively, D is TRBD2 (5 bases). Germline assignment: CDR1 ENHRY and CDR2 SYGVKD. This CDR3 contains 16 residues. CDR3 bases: TGTGCCAGCAGTTACTCGAGCGGCCGTTTCTCCTACGAGCAGTACTTC. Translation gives CASSYSSGRFSYEQYF.

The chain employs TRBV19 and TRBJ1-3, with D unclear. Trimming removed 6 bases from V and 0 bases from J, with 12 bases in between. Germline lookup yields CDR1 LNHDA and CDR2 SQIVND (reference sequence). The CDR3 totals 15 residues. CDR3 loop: CASSSWSPSGNTIYF. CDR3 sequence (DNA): TGTGCCAGTAGCTCGTGGTCCCCCTCTGGAAACACCATATATTTT.

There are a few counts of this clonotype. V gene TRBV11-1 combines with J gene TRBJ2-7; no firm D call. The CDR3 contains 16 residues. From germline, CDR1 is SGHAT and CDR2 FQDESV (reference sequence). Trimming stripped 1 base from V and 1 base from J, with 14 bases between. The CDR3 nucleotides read TGTGCCAGCAGCTTAGGGGTGGGAACTGATTCCTACGAGCAGTACTTC. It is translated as CASSLGVGTDSYEQYF.

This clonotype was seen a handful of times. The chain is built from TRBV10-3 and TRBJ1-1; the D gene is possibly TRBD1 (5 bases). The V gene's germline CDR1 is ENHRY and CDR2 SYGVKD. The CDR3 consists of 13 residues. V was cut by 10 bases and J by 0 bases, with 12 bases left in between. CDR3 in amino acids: CASYPGMNTEAFF. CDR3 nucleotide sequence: TGTGCCAGCTATCCAGGGATGAACACTGAAGCTTTCTTT.

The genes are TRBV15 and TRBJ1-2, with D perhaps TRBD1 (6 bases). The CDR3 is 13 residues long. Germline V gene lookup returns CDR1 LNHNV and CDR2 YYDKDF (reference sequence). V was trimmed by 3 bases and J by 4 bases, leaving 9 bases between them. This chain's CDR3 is CATSRDSSYGYTF. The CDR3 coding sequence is TGTGCCACCAGCAGGGACAGCTCCTATGGCTACACCTTC.

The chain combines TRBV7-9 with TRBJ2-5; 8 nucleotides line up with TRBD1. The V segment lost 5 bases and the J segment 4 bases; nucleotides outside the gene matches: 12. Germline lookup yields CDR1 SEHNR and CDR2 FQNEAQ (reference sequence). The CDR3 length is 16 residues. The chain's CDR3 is CASSTSGTGYRETQYF. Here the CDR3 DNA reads TGTGCCAGCAGCACCTCCGGGACAGGCTACCGAGAGACCCAGTACTTC.

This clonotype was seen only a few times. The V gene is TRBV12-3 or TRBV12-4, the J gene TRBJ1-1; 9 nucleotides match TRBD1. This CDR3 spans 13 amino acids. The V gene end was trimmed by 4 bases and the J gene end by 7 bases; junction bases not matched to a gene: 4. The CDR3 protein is CASSYRGRSEAFF. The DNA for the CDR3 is TGTGCCAGCAGTTACAGGGGGCGAAGTGAAGCTTTCTTT.

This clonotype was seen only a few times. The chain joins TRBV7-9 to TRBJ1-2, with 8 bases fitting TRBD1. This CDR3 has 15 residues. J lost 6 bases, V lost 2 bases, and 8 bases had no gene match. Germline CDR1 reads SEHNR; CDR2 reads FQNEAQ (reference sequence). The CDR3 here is CASSLPRTGKNGYTF. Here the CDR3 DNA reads TGTGCCAGCAGCTTACCACGGACAGGGAAAAATGGCTACACCTTC.

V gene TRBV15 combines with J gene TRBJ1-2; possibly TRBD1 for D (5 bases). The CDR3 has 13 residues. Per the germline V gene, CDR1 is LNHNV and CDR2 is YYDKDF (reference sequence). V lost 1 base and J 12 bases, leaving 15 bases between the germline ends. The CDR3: CATSRAPGNGNTF. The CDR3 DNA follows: TGTGCCACCAGCAGAGCCCCAGGGAATGGAAACACCTTC.

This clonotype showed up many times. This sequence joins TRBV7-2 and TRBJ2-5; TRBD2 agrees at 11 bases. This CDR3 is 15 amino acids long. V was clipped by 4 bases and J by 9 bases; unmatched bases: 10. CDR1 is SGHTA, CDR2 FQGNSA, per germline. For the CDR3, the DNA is TGTGCCAGCAGCTCCTTAGCGGGAGGGCCCCTCGCCCAGTACTTC. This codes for CASSSLAGGPLAQYF.

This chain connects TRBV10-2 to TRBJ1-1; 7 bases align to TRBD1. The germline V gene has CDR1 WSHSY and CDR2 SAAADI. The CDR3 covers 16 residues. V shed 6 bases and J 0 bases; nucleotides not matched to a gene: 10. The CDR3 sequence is CASSQARTGMNTEAFF. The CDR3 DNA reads TGCGCCAGCAGCCAAGCCCGGACAGGAATGAACACTGAAGCTTTCTTT.

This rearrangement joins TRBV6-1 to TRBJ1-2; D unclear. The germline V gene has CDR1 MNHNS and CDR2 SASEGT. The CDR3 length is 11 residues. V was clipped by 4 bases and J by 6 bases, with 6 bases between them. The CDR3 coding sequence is TGTGCCAGCAGTGTCAACCATGGCTACACCTTC. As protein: CASSVNHGYTF.

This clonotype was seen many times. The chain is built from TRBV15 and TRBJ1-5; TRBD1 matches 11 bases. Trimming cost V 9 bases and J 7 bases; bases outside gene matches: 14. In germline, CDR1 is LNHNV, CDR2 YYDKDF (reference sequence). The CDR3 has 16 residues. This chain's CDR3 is CATRRAGQGEFQPQHF. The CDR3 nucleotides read TGTGCCACACGGCGGGCGGGACAGGGGGAATTCCAGCCCCAGCATTTT.

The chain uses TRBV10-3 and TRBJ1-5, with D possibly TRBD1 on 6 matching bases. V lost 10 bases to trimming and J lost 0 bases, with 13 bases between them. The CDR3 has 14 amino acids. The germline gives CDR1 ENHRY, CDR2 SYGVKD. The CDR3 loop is CATLRTASNQPQHF. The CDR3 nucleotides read TGTGCCACCCTTCGGACAGCTAGCAATCAGCCCCAGCATTTT.

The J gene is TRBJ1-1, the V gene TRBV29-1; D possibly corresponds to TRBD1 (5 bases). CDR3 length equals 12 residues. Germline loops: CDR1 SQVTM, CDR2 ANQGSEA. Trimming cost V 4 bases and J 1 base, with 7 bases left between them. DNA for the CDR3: TGCAGCGTTGGACAGTCGAACACTGAAGCTTTCTTT. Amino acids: CSVGQSNTEAFF.